A single T cell receptor beta chain is shown here with its context. Assay used: immunoSEQ multiplex PCR; TCRdb lists only in-frame clones, some missing. The repertoire includes roughly 250,000 clones, over 80% of them detected once, and 3.7% sits in the top ten. The sample comes from a study of blood T cell repertoires in COVID-19. Germline-derived CDR1 and CDR2 are MGHRA and YSYEKL. The CDR3 extends over 16 amino acids. The V gene lost 2 bases and the J gene lost 5 bases, with 15 bases spanning the gap. The material sequenced was peripheral blood. The chain combines TRBV4-1 with TRBJ1-4, with a weak D call TRBD1 (6 bases). The clonotype originates from a woman aged 35 to 49 with acute or convalescent COVID-19. The CDR3 coding sequence is TGCGCCAGCAGCCAAAATGGTGGGACATTGAATGAAAAACTGTTTTTT. Its protein product is CASSQNGGTLNEKLFF.